This T cell receptor beta chain stems from a study of T cell repertoires in cytomegalovirus infection. Overall study: HLA-C-restricted CMV epitopes, recently identified, and well-studied HLA-B-restricted ones were used by the study. In public TCR beta signatures, there were indications of both CMV infection and matching HLA type.

Findings and caveats of the study: The study identified carriers of CMV plus the relevant HLA from cumulative public TCR beta family frequency.

Details on this clonotype: Its matching antigen is unknown.

Germline-derived CDR1 and CDR2 are KGHDR and SFDVKD. The CDR3 is 12 amino acids. Losses at the gene ends were 4 bases for V and 15 bases for J; bases not matched to a gene: 7. TCRdb itself ran the reads through MiXCR, one entry per CDR3 protein. The sample holds some 350,000 distinct CDR3 sequences, roughly a third seen once. This chain links TRBV24-1 with TRBJ2-1, with 8 bases fitting TRBD1. The receptor comes from a human donor in good health (CMV status not recorded). Some clones in this sample may be carry-over from other donors' samples. The input for sequencing was cultured PBMCs, taken from culture after CMV antigen stimulation. The CDR3 loop reads CATSDPNRGTFF. CDR3 sequence (DNA): TGTGCCACCAGTGACCCCAACAGGGGGACGTTCTTC.